This T cell receptor (beta chain) emerged from a study of T cell responses to AZD1222 COVID-19 vaccine (TCRdb year 2021). For context, the study as a whole: Because spike-specific TCR depth and breadth did not differ between the two schedules, AZD1222 recipients who got a second dose at roughly 4 weeks were pooled with those who got a second dose at roughly 12 weeks. A total of under 250 trial participants underwent TCR sequencing, of whom more than 200 had received two doses of AZD1222 and some 25 had received two doses of the MenACWY control vaccine. Trial participants were enrolled by age into 18-55, 56-69 and 70-plus year subgroups, with around 150, 28 and 57 TCR-sequenced participants respectively. Overall study outcomes, separate from this receptor: Because no day 14 peak-response samples were available, the repertoires could be characterized only after the peak T cell response. Nearly half of unique spike-specific TCRs reportedly recognized epitopes outside regions mutated in the B.1.351 and B.1.1.7 variants. Participants were mostly white British, with more females than males. The authors suggested clonal diversity may have been underestimated. Spike-specific TCR breadth and depth rose significantly after two AZD1222 doses compared with day 0 and with MenACWY recipients. Conclusions about previously exposed vaccinees are limited, since just 5 or 6 AZD1222 recipients were seropositive for SARS-CoV-2 at baseline. The 56-69-year group was small, and its depth increase did not reach significance, likely because of low power. Vaccine-associated CD4 TCRs spanned the whole spike protein, with dominant responses in regions 160-218 and 743-854.

The time point tag for this specimen amounts to: baseline before first vaccination. Samples from vaccinated people were obtained from the UK trials COV001 and COV002, which included a single-blind randomized controlled phase 2/3 trial of AZD1222 (ChAdOx1 nCoV-19) in healthy adults. For TCRbeta chain sequencing, PBMC samples from trial participants were taken at day 0 and at day 28 after the second dose. Points on this clone: The antigen it recognizes is unknown. No much larger clone exists at a distance of one base, and base qualities are not known.

V and J lose 2 bases and 0 bases, and a span of 9 bases separates them. Reading from cysteine to phenylalanine, the CDR3 counts 14 amino acids. Of the read, only the CDR3 DNA is kept; its 42 bases are in frame from base 1. The CDR3 regions of human TCRbeta chains were subjected to immunosequencing. Per the original workflow: Repertoire TCRs were checked for matches against a reference library of SARS-CoV-2-specific TCRs that had been generated using the MIRA antigen-specificity platform. Breadth was defined as the fraction of unique TCRs that were SARS-CoV-2-associated. Depth was defined as the fraction of total T cells that were SARS-CoV-2-associated. Using the MIRA data, every spike-specific TCR was mapped to the spike region that the TCR reacted to and assigned to either a CD4 or a CD8 class. Log10-transformed breadth and depth values were compared by one-way ANOVA with Sidak's multiple comparisons tests. In its TCRdb copy, this immuneACCESS table keeps in-frame sequences only and misses some clones. Where compared with another copy, unresolved V genes explain less than half of these, and the others have no known cause. The DNA gave D and trimming, while V, J and clone size come from that table. The sample includes around 180,000 clones, with around 88% observed a single time. The ten largest clones capture about 0.49% of the sample.

This specimen was peripheral blood, taken on day 0 of AZD1222 vaccination. The rearrangement combines TRBV5-3 with TRBJ2-7; the D gene is not confidently resolved. TRBV5-3 is sorted into the ORF group, with uncertain function. This sequence was found in an adult in good health. CDR3 protein: CARSFGRPSYEQYF. The nucleotide sequence reads as follows: TGTGCCAGAAGCTTCGGTCGGCCCTCCTACGAGCAGTACTTC.